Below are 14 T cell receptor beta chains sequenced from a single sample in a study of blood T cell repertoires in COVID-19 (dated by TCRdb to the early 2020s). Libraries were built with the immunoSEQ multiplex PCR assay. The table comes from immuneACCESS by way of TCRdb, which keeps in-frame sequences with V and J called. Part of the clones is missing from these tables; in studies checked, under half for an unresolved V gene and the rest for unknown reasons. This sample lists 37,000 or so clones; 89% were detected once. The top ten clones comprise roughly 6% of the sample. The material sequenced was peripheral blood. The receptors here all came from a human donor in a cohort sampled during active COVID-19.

CDR3 region: CASSFDGQGGNSPLHF. The CDR3 DNA sequence: TGCGCCAGCAGCTTCGACGGACAGGGAGGTAATTCACCCCTCCACTTT. The genes are TRBV5-1 and TRBJ1-6, with TRBD1 matching 8 bases. Trimming at V came to 2 bases and at J to 6 bases, leaving 7 bases not matched to a gene. CDR1 is SGHRS, CDR2 YFSETQ, per germline. The CDR3 totals 16 residues. The whole variable domain, remainder taken from reference TRBV5-1 and TRBJ1-6, is KAGVTQTPRYLIKTRGQQVTLSCSPISGHRSVSWYQQTPGQGLQFLFEYFSETQRNKGNFPGRFSGRQFSNSRSEMNVSTLELGDSALYLCASSFDGQGGNSPLHFGNGTRLTVT.

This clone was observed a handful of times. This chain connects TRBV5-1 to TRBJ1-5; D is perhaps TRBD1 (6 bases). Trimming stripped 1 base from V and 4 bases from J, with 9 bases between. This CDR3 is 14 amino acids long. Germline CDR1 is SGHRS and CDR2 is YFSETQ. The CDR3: CASSLRGGNQPQHF. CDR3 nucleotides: TGCGCCAGCAGCTTGAGGGGGGGTAATCAGCCCCAGCATTTT.

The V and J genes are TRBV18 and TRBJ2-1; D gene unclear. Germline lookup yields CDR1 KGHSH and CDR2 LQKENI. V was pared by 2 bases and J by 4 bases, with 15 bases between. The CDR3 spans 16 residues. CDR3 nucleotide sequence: TGTGCCAGCTCACCATCTGTACCCCGACTGTACAATGAGCAGTTCTTC. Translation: CASSPSVPRLYNEQFF.

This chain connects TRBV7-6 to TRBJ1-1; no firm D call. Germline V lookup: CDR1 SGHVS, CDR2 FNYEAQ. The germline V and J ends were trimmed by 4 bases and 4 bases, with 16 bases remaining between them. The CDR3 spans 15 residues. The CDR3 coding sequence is TGTGCCAGCAGCTCGGACGTCGGGGAAAGCACTGAAGCTTTCTTT. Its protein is CASSSDVGESTEAFF.

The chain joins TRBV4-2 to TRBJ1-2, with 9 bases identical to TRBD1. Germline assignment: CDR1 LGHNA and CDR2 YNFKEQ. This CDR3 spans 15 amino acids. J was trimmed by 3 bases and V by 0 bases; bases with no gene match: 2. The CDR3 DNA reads TGTGCCAGCAGCCAAGAAACAGGGGGCGACTATGGCTACACCTTC. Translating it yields CASSQETGGDYGYTF.

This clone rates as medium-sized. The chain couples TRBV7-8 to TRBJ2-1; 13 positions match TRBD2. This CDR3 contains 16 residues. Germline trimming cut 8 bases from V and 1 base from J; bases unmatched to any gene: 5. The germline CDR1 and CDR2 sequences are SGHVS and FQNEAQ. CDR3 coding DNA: TGTGCCAGCGCTGGACTAGCGGGAGTATCCTACAATGAGCAGTTCTTC. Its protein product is CASAGLAGVSYNEQFF.

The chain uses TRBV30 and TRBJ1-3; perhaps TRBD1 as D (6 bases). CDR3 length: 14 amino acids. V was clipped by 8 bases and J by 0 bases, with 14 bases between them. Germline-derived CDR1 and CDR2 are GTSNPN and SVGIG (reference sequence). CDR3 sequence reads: CALHRGGSGNTIYF. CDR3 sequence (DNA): TGTGCCCTCCACCGAGGGGGCTCTGGAAACACCATATATTTT.

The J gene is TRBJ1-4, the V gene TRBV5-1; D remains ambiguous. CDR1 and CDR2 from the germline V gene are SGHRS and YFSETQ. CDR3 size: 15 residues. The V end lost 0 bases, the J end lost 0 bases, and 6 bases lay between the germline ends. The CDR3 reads CASSLAAATNEKLFF. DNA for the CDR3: TGCGCCAGCAGCTTGGCTGCAGCAACTAATGAAAAACTGTTTTTT.

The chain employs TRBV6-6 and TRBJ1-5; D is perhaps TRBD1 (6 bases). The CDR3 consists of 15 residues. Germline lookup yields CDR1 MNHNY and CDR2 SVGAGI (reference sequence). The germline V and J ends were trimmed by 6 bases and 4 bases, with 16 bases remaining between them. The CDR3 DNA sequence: TGTGCCAGCAGACCACGGGACATAAAAAATCAGCCCCAGCATTTT. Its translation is CASRPRDIKNQPQHF.

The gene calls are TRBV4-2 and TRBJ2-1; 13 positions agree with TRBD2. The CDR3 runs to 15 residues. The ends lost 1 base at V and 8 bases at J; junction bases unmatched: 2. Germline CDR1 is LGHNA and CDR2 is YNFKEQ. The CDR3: CASSQGLAGGHEQFF. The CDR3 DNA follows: TGTGCCAGCAGCCAAGGACTAGCGGGGGGCCATGAGCAGTTCTTC.

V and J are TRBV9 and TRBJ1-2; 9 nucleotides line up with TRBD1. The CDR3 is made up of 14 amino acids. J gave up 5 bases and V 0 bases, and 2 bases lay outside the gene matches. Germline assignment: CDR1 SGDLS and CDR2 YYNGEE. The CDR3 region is CASSVGDRAYGYTF. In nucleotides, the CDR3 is TGTGCCAGCAGCGTAGGGGACAGGGCTTATGGCTACACCTTC.

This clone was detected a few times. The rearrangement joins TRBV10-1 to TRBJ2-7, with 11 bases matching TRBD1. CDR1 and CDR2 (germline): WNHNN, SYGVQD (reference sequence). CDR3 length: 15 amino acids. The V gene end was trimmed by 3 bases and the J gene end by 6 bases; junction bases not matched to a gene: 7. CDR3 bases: TGCGCCAGCAGTGATACCGGGACAGGGGGTCGCGAGCAGTACTTC. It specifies CASSDTGTGGREQYF.

In nucleotides, the CDR3 is TGTGCCAGCAGCTCCAGGGCCATGAACACTGAAGCTTTCTTT. This sequence encodes CASSSRAMNTEAFF. V usage is TRBV7-9 and J usage is TRBJ1-1; possible D gene TRBD1, 5 bases. The V and J ends lost 4 bases and 0 bases respectively, with 9 bases between them. This CDR3 has 14 amino acids. Looked up from germline, CDR1 is SEHNR and CDR2 is FQNEAQ (reference sequence).

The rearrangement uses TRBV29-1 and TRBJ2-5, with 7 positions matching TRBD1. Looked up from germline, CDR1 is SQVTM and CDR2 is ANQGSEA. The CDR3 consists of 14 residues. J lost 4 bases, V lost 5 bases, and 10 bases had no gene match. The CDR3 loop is CSVRDRSTLETQYF. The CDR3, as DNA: TGCAGCGTTCGGGACAGATCAACCCTAGAGACCCAGTACTTC.